This T cell receptor beta chain was sequenced for a study of cytomegalovirus exposure and HLA in healthy donors. Study-wide results and limits: Researchers catalogued 160 or so TCR beta chains as cytomegalovirus-associated.

This table comes from immunoSEQ multiplex PCR, and its TCRdb copy is limited to in-frame clones, with some not included. The sample holds about 140,000 clones; 85% to 90% are singletons and the top ten take 7% to 9%. In germline, CDR1 is LNHDA, CDR2 SQIVND (reference sequence). CDR3 size: 14 residues. V was shortened by 2 bases and J by 4 bases, with 12 bases between the two germline ends. A word on this clone: Its cognate antigen is unknown.

The source material was PBMCs. The TCR sequence derives from a woman aged 18-30 years in good health and CMV-seropositive. The rearrangement links TRBV19 to TRBJ2-7, with D perhaps matching TRBD1 (5 bases). CDR3 sequence: CASSIQGRGYEQYF. The DNA of the CDR3 is TGTGCCAGTAGTATACAGGGAAGGGGATACGAGCAGTACTTC.